This T cell receptor beta chain is from a study of blood T cell repertoires in COVID-19. Background on the study: Nucleic acid was either cDNA or gDNA, and it came from T cells, B-cell-depleted T cells, or PBMCs.

In the authors' workflow: Reference gene primer amplification in the assay estimated nucleated cell counts. TCRdb's copy holds only in-frame clones and misses some; the assay was immunoSEQ multiplex PCR. V and J calls plus clone size are reproduced from that table; the DNA served to infer D and trimming. There are about 150,000 clones in the sample; approximately 88% occur only once, and 2.5% to 3.5% lies in the top ten. The germline V and J ends were trimmed by 1 base and 4 bases, with 9 bases remaining between them. This CDR3 is built from 13 residues. Germline V gene sequence: CDR1 SGHNT, CDR2 YYREEE (reference sequence).

J is TRBJ2-7 and V is TRBV5-4; a weak D match, TRBD2 (6 bases). The sequencing sample was made of peripheral blood. The TCR comes from a woman aged 55-69 years with acute or convalescent COVID-19. The CDR3 coding sequence is TGTGCCAGCAGCTTGCACGGGGGATACGAGCAGTACTTC. It is translated as CASSLHGGYEQYF.